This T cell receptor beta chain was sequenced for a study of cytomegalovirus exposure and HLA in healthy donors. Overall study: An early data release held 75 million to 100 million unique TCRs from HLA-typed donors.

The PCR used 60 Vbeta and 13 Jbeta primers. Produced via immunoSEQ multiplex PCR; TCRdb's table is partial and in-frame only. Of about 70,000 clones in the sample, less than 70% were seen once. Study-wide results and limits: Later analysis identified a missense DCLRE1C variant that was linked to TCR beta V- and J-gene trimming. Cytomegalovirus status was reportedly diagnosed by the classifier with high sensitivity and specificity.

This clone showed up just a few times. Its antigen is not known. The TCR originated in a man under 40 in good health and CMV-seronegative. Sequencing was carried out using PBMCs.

CDR3 nucleotides: TGTGCCAGCAAAGGGGGCGCCAGGGACGGCTACACCTTC. Its translation: CASKGGARDGYTF. V usage is TRBV2 and J usage is TRBJ1-2; 7 bases agree with TRBD1. Per germline, CDR1 SNHLY and CDR2 FYNNEI. The CDR3 loop spans 13 amino acids. J gave up 8 bases and V 7 bases, and 10 bases lay outside the gene matches.